The rows below give T cell receptor beta chains drawn from one sample of a study of beta chain features in type 1 diabetes. Repertoires were generated with immunoSEQ multiplex PCR, while TCRdb's copy carries only in-frame clones and drops some. The data show roughly 220,000 clones, 15% to 20% seen once. Sequencing was carried out using naive CD4+ T cells from blood. Receptor source: a man younger than 40 with type 1 diabetes. Each CDR3 is given with its conserved first and last residue. D genes are given only for firm matches. Size values are once, few and many counts, or a class for expanded clones, and some rows have none.

CDR3 DNA: TGTGCCATCAGTACCCGGGACAGGGCGTCAGAGACCCAGTACTTC
CDR3 protein: CAISTRDRASETQYF
J gene: TRBJ2-5
clone size: few
V gene: TRBV10-3
D gene: TRBD1

CDR3 DNA: TGTGCCAGCAGCCGAGGGACTAACTACGAGCAGTACTTC
CDR3 protein: CASSRGTNYEQYF
J gene: TRBJ2-7
clone size: .
V gene: TRBV7-2
D gene: TRBD2

CDR3 DNA: TGTGCCAGCAGCTTAAGAGAGGGACAGTTACAAGAGACCCAGTACTTC
CDR3 protein: CASSLREGQLQETQYF
J gene: TRBJ2-5
clone size: .
V gene: TRBV11-1
D gene: TRBD1

CDR3 DNA: TGCGCCAGCAGCCCATTAAACTTGATAATCACAGATACGCAGTATTTT
CDR3 protein: CASSPLNLIITDTQYF
J gene: TRBJ2-3
clone size: few
V gene: TRBV4-1
D gene: .

CDR3 DNA: TGTGCCAGCAGCCATCACGCCGGACAGGCGGTGAACACTGAAGCTTTCTTT
CDR3 protein: CASSHHAGQAVNTEAFF
J gene: TRBJ1-1
clone size: .
V gene: TRBV4-2
D gene: TRBD1

CDR3 DNA: TGCAGTGCTAGGACGTACAATGAGCAGTTCTTC
CDR3 protein: CSARTYNEQFF
J gene: TRBJ2-1
clone size: .
V gene: TRBV20-1
D gene: .

CDR3 DNA: TGTGCCAGCAGTACCCCGGGACAGGGATCTTTCTTC
CDR3 protein: CASSTPGQGSFF
J gene: TRBJ2-7
clone size: .
V gene: TRBV2
D gene: TRBD1

CDR3 DNA: TGTGCCTTTGCAACTAATGAAAAACTGTTTTTT
CDR3 protein: CAFATNEKLFF
J gene: TRBJ1-4
clone size: few
V gene: TRBV7-9
D gene: .

CDR3 DNA: TGTGCCAGCAGCGTAGCTGGCAGGGGAGGGACCGGGGAGCTGTTTTTT
CDR3 protein: CASSVAGRGGTGELFF
J gene: TRBJ2-2
clone size: .
V gene: TRBV9
D gene: .

CDR3 DNA: TGTGCCAGCAGCGTAGCGTTTGGCGGCGACTATGGCTACACCTTC
CDR3 protein: CASSVAFGGDYGYTF
J gene: TRBJ1-2
clone size: few
V gene: TRBV9
D gene: .

CDR3 DNA: TGTGCCAGCAACTTGGGACTAGCGGGAGGGGGAAATGAGCAGTTCTTC
CDR3 protein: CASNLGLAGGGNEQFF
J gene: TRBJ2-1
clone size: few
V gene: TRBV5-4
D gene: TRBD2

CDR3 DNA: TGTGCCAGCAGCCTGGGGCTAGCGGGATTGGAGACCCAGTACTTC
CDR3 protein: CASSLGLAGLETQYF
J gene: TRBJ2-5
clone size: .
V gene: TRBV28
D gene: TRBD2

CDR3 DNA: TGTGCCAGCAGCTCCCATGGGGGTGTTGTGTTAAAAGAGACCCAGTACTTC
CDR3 protein: CASSSHGGVVLKETQYF
J gene: TRBJ2-5
clone size: .
V gene: TRBV11-2
D gene: .

CDR3 DNA: TGTGCCAGCTCGTCGACTAGCGGGAGCTCCTACGAGCAGTACTTC
CDR3 protein: CASSSTSGSSYEQYF
J gene: TRBJ2-7
clone size: few
V gene: TRBV18
D gene: TRBD2

CDR3 DNA: TGTGCCAGCAGTTTAATCACAGGGCCCACTGAAGCTTTCTTT
CDR3 protein: CASSLITGPTEAFF
J gene: TRBJ1-1
clone size: few
V gene: TRBV27
D gene: .

CDR3 DNA: TGCAGCGCTTTATCTGGAAACACCATATATTTT
CDR3 protein: CSALSGNTIYF
J gene: TRBJ1-3
clone size: .
V gene: TRBV29-1
D gene: .

CDR3 DNA: TGCGCCAGCAGCCAGGGCGGGAGCGGAAATGAGCAGTTCTTC
CDR3 protein: CASSQGGSGNEQFF
J gene: TRBJ2-1
clone size: few
V gene: TRBV4-3
D gene: TRBD2

CDR3 DNA: TGTGCCAGCAGTGGGGGACAGGCCCCGGGGTACGAGCAGTACTTC
CDR3 protein: CASSGGQAPGYEQYF
J gene: TRBJ2-7
clone size: .
V gene: TRBV28
D gene: TRBD1

CDR3 DNA: TGTGCCAGCAGCTTAAACGGGGGGCTAAGCACAGATACGCAGTATTTT
CDR3 protein: CASSLNGGLSTDTQYF
J gene: TRBJ2-3
clone size: few
V gene: TRBV7-9
D gene: .

CDR3 DNA: TGTGCCAGCAGTTTGGGGGAGAGGGGCACAGATACGCAGTATTTT
CDR3 protein: CASSLGERGTDTQYF
J gene: TRBJ2-3
clone size: .
V gene: TRBV28
D gene: .

CDR3 DNA: TGTGCCGTAACTGTACCGGAGCAGTTCTTC
CDR3 protein: CAVTVPEQFF
J gene: TRBJ2-1
clone size: few
V gene: TRBV7-9
D gene: .

CDR3 DNA: TGTGCTAGCAGCTCCAGTCTGGAGACCCAGTACTTC
CDR3 protein: CASSSSLETQYF
J gene: TRBJ2-5
clone size: .
V gene: TRBV7-7
D gene: .

CDR3 DNA: TGCAGCGTGAGGGACGTAACTGAAGCTTTCTTT
CDR3 protein: CSVRDVTEAFF
J gene: TRBJ1-1
clone size: few
V gene: TRBV29-1
D gene: .

CDR3 DNA: TGTGCCAGCAGTGGGCTTACAGCGAGCTCCTACAATGAGCAGTTCTTC
CDR3 protein: CASSGLTASSYNEQFF
J gene: TRBJ2-1
clone size: .
V gene: TRBV6-1
D gene: .

CDR3 DNA: TGTGCCAGCAGCTTAGCTGGTCGGGGAACCACTGAAGCTTTCTTT
CDR3 protein: CASSLAGRGTTEAFF
J gene: TRBJ1-1
clone size: .
V gene: TRBV7-9
D gene: .

CDR3 DNA: TGTGCCAGCAGCCCCCCCTTAGTAGGAGGAAGTAACATTCAGTACTTC
CDR3 protein: CASSPPLVGGSNIQYF
J gene: TRBJ2-4
clone size: few
V gene: TRBV7-9
D gene: .

CDR3 DNA: TGCGCCAGCAGTCAATCGTTCACAGTCAATGAGCAGTTCTTC
CDR3 protein: CASSQSFTVNEQFF
J gene: TRBJ2-1
clone size: .
V gene: TRBV23-1
D gene: .

CDR3 DNA: TGTGCCAGAAGCCACGGGACTATCTACAATGAGCAGTTCTTC
CDR3 protein: CARSHGTIYNEQFF
J gene: TRBJ2-1
clone size: .
V gene: TRBV6-8
D gene: TRBD2

CDR3 DNA: TGTGCCAGCAGCGGGACGTTGAACACTGAAGCTTTCTTT
CDR3 protein: CASSGTLNTEAFF
J gene: TRBJ1-1
clone size: .
V gene: TRBV6-1
D gene: .

CDR3 DNA: TGCAGCGTGGCGGGACAGGGGGATACCTACGAGCAGTACTTC
CDR3 protein: CSVAGQGDTYEQYF
J gene: TRBJ2-7
clone size: few
V gene: TRBV29-1
D gene: TRBD1

CDR3 DNA: TGTGCCAGCAGCTCACAGGGACAGCTAAATTACAATGAGCAGTTCTTC
CDR3 protein: CASSSQGQLNYNEQFF
J gene: TRBJ2-1
clone size: few
V gene: TRBV7-2
D gene: TRBD1

CDR3 DNA: TGTGCCAGCAGTGCTGCTTGGGGGCGGAATGAGCAGTTCTTC
CDR3 protein: CASSAAWGRNEQFF
J gene: TRBJ2-1
clone size: few
V gene: TRBV7-2
D gene: .

CDR3 DNA: TGCGCCAGCAGCGCACCTGGGGTGACCTTGTACAATGAGCAGTTCTTC
CDR3 protein: CASSAPGVTLYNEQFF
J gene: TRBJ2-1
clone size: once
V gene: TRBV4-1
D gene: .

CDR3 DNA: TGTGCCTGGAGAACGAGGAACAGGGGTTACACTGAAGCTTTCTTT
CDR3 protein: CAWRTRNRGYTEAFF
J gene: TRBJ1-1
clone size: few
V gene: TRBV30
D gene: TRBD1

CDR3 DNA: TGTGCCAGCAGGTCGGGACAGGGGGCTTACGAGCAGTACTTC
CDR3 protein: CASRSGQGAYEQYF
J gene: TRBJ2-7
clone size: .
V gene: TRBV6-5
D gene: TRBD1

CDR3 DNA: TGTGCCTGGAGTGTAAACTTGAATGAAAAACTGTTTTTT
CDR3 protein: CAWSVNLNEKLFF
J gene: TRBJ1-4
clone size: few
V gene: TRBV30
D gene: .

CDR3 DNA: TGCAGCGTTGCCCGTAGGATGGGACAGGGAGGGTCAGATACGCAGTATTTT
CDR3 protein: CSVARRMGQGGSDTQYF
J gene: TRBJ2-3
clone size: few
V gene: TRBV29-1
D gene: TRBD1

CDR3 DNA: TGTGCCAGCAGCTTAGTAGCTAGCGGGATAGCAGATACGCAGTATTTT
CDR3 protein: CASSLVASGIADTQYF
J gene: TRBJ2-3
clone size: few
V gene: TRBV7-2
D gene: TRBD2

CDR3 DNA: TGCAGCGTATTGAGGCGCGGGATGGGCTACGAGCAGTACTTC
CDR3 protein: CSVLRRGMGYEQYF
J gene: TRBJ2-7
clone size: .
V gene: TRBV29-1
D gene: .

CDR3 DNA: TGTGCCAGCAGCTGGTTAACCGGAACTATCGGTGGCTACACCTTC
CDR3 protein: CASSWLTGTIGGYTF
J gene: TRBJ1-2
clone size: .
V gene: TRBV5-4
D gene: .

CDR3 DNA: TGCAGTGCTTACGGTGGAAACACCATATATTTT
CDR3 protein: CSAYGGNTIYF
J gene: TRBJ1-3
clone size: .
V gene: TRBV20-1
D gene: .

CDR3 DNA: TGCGCCAGCAGCCAATTGGGACAGGGCCCCGCCGAGCAGTACTTC
CDR3 protein: CASSQLGQGPAEQYF
J gene: TRBJ2-7
clone size: few
V gene: TRBV4-1
D gene: TRBD1

CDR3 DNA: TGCAGCAATAATGCGGGAGGGGTCTACAATGAGCAGTTCTTC
CDR3 protein: CSNNAGGVYNEQFF
J gene: TRBJ2-1
clone size: few
V gene: TRBV29-1
D gene: TRBD2

CDR3 DNA: TGTGCCACCAGCAGAGCGGGGCACCCTAGCACAGATACGCAGTATTTT
CDR3 protein: CATSRAGHPSTDTQYF
J gene: TRBJ2-3
clone size: few
V gene: TRBV15
D gene: .

CDR3 DNA: TGTGCCAGCAGTAGGGACGGGTTAGGTGGCGAGCAGTACTTC
CDR3 protein: CASSRDGLGGEQYF
J gene: TRBJ2-7
clone size: few
V gene: TRBV7-3
D gene: .

CDR3 DNA: TGTGCCATCGGGAGGGTCGGGCATGAGCAGTTCTTC
CDR3 protein: CAIGRVGHEQFF
J gene: TRBJ2-1
clone size: .
V gene: TRBV10-3
D gene: TRBD2

CDR3 DNA: TGTGCCAGCAGTGAGACAGATACGCAGTATTTT
CDR3 protein: CASSETDTQYF
J gene: TRBJ2-3
clone size: .
V gene: TRBV28
D gene: .

CDR3 DNA: TGTGCCTGGAGTTCGTATGGGCAGTTCTTC
CDR3 protein: CAWSSYGQFF
J gene: TRBJ2-1
clone size: few
V gene: TRBV30
D gene: .

CDR3 DNA: TGCAGCACGAACACCCCCTTGGGGACCCAGTACTTC
CDR3 protein: CSTNTPLGTQYF
J gene: TRBJ2-5
clone size: many
V gene: TRBV29-1
D gene: .

CDR3 DNA: TGTGCCAGCAGCTTTAGGTTTATCGACGAGCAGTACTTC
CDR3 protein: CASSFRFIDEQYF
J gene: TRBJ2-7
clone size: .
V gene: TRBV7-2
D gene: .

CDR3 DNA: TGTGCCAGCAGTCCGACAGGGAACATGAACACTGAAGCTTTCTTT
CDR3 protein: CASSPTGNMNTEAFF
J gene: TRBJ1-1
clone size: few
V gene: TRBV7-2
D gene: TRBD1

CDR3 DNA: TGTGCTAGCAAACCTAGCGGTTACAGTGGCACCGGGGAGCTGTTTTTT
CDR3 protein: CASKPSGYSGTGELFF
J gene: TRBJ2-2
clone size: .
V gene: TRBV7-7
D gene: TRBD2

CDR3 DNA: TGTGCCTGGAGTTCCGGGATACAAGAGACCCAGTACTTC
CDR3 protein: CAWSSGIQETQYF
J gene: TRBJ2-5
clone size: .
V gene: TRBV30
D gene: .